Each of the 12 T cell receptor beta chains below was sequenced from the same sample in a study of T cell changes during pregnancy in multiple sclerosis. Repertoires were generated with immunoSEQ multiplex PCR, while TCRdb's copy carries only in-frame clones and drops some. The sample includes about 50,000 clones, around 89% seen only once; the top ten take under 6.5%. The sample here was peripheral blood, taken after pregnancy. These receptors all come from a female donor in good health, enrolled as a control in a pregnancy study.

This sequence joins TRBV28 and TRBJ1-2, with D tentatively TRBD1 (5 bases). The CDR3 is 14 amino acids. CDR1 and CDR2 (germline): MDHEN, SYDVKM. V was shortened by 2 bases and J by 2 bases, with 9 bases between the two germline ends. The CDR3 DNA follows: TGTGCCAGCAGTTTACCGGGACTCAACTATGGCTACACCTTC. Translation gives CASSLPGLNYGYTF.

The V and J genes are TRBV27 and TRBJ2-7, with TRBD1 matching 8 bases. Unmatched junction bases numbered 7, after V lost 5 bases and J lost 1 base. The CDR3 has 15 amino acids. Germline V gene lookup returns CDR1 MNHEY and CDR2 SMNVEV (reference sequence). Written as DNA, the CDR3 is TGTGCCAGCAGTCCCCTTACAGGGGGTTCCTACGAGCAGTACTTC. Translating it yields CASSPLTGGSYEQYF.

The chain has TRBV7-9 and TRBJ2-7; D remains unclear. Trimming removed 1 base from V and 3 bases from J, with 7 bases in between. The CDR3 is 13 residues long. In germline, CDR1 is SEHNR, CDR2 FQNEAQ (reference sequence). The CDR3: CASSLDGYYEQYF. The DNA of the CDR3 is TGTGCCAGCAGCTTAGACGGGTACTACGAGCAGTACTTC. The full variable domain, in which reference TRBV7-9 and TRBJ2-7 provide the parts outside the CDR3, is DTGVSQNPRHKITKRGQNVTFRCDPISEHNRLYWYRQTLGQGPEFLTYFQNEAQLEKSRLLSDRFSAERPKGSFSTLEIQRTEQGDSAMYLCASSLDGYYEQYFGPGTRLTVT.

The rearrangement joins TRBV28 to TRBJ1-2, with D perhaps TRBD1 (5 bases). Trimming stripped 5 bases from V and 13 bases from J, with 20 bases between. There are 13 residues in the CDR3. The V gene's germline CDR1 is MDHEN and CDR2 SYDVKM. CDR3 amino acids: CASSTLQGPTTTF. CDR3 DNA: TGTGCCAGCAGTACCCTTCAGGGCCCCACTACCACCTTC.

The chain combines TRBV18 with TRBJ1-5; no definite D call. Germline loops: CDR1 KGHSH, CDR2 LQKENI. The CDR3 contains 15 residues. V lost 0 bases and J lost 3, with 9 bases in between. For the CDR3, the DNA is TGTGCCAGCTCACCACCCCGACAAATCAATCAGCCCCAGCATTTT. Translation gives CASSPPRQINQPQHF.

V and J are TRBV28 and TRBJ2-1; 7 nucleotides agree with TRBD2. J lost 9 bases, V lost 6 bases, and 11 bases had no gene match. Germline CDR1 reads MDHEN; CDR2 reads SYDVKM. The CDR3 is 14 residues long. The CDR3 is CASRVSGKWGEQFF. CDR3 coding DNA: TGTGCCAGCAGGGTGAGCGGGAAGTGGGGTGAGCAGTTCTTC.

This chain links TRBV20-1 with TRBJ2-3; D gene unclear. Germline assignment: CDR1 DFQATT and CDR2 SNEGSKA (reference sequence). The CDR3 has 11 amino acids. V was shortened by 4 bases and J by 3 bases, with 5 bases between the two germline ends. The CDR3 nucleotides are TGCAGTGCTACTTTTACAGATACGCAGTATTTT. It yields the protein CSATFTDTQYF.

Here the CDR3 reads CASSLAGRNEQFF. The CDR3 bases are TGTGCCAGCAGTTTAGCGGGGCGCAATGAGCAGTTCTTC. The V gene is TRBV27, the J gene TRBJ2-1, with D perhaps matching TRBD2 (6 bases). This CDR3 spans 13 amino acids. Trimming stripped 2 bases from V and 6 bases from J, with 8 bases between. Germline CDR1 is MNHEY and CDR2 is SMNVEV (reference sequence).

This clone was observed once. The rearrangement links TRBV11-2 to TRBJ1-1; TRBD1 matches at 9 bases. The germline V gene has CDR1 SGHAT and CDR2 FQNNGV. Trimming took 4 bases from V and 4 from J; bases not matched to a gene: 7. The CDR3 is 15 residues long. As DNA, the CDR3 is TGTGCCAGCAGCTATAAGACAGGGGGGAGCACTGAAGCTTTCTTT. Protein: CASSYKTGGSTEAFF.

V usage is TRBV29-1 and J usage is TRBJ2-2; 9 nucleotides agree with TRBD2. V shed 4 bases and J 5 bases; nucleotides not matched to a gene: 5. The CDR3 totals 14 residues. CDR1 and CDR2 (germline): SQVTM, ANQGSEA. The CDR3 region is CSVAKSGGTGELFF. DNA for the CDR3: TGCAGCGTTGCCAAGAGCGGGGGGACCGGGGAGCTGTTTTTT.

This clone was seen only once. Here the CDR3 reads CASSGRQGAPTGELFF. The DNA of the CDR3 is TGTGCCAGCAGCGGTCGACAGGGGGCGCCCACCGGGGAGCTGTTTTTT. This chain links TRBV9 with TRBJ2-2; 10 bases are a match to TRBD1. Per the germline V gene, CDR1 is SGDLS and CDR2 is YYNGEE. The CDR3 sequence is 16 residues long. V lost 3 bases and J lost 4; bases outside the gene matches: 6.

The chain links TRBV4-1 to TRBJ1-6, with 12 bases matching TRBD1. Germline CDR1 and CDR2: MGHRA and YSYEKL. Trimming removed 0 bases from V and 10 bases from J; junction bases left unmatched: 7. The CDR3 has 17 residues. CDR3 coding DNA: TGCGCCAGCAGCCAAGATCAGGGACAGGGGGCACGATCACCCCTCCACTTT. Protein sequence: CASSQDQGQGARSPLHF.